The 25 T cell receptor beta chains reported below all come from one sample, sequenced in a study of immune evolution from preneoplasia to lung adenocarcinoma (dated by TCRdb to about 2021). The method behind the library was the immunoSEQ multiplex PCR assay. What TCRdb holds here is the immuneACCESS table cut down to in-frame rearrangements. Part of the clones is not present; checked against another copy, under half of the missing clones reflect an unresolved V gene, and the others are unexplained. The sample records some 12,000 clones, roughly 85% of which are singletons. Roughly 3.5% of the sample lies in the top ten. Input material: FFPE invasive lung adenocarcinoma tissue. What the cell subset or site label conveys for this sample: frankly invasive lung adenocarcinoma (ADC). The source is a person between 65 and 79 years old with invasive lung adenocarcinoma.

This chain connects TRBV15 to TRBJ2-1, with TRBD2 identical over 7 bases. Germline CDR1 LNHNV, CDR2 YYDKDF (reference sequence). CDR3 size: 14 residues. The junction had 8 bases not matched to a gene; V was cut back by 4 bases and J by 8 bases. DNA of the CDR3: TGTGCCACCAGCAAGACGGGACTAAACTATGAGCAGTTCTTC. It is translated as CATSKTGLNYEQFF.

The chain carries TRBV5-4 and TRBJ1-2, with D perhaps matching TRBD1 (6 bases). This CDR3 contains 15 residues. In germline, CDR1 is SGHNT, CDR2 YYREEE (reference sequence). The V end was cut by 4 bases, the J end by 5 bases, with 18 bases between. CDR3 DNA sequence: TGTGCCAGCAGCGTACTGACAGGTCCCCTTTATGGCTACACCTTC. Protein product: CASSVLTGPLYGYTF.

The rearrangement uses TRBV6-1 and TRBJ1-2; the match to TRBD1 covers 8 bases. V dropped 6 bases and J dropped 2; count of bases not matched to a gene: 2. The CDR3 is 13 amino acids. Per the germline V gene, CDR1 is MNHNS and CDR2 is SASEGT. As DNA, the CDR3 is TGTGCCAGCAGACAGGGGGGAAACTATGGCTACACCTTC. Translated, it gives CASRQGGNYGYTF.

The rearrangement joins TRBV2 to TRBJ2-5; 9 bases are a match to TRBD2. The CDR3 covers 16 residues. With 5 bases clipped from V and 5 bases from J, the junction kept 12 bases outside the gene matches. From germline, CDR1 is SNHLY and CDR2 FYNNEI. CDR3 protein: CASSLADSGSWETQYF. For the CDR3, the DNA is TGTGCCAGCAGTTTAGCCGATAGCGGGAGTTGGGAGACCCAGTACTTC. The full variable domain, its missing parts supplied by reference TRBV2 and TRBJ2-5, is EPEVTQTPSHQVTQMGQEVILRCVPISNHLYFYWYRQILGQKVEFLVSFYNNEISEKSEIFDDQFSVERPDGSNFTLKIRSTKLEDSAMYFCASSLADSGSWETQYFGPGTRLLVL.

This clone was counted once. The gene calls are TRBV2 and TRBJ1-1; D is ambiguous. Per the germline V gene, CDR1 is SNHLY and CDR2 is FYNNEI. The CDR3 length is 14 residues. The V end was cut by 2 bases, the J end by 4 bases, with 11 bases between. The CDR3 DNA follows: TGTGCCAGCAGTGAACAGGTACGAGGCACTGAAGCTTTCTTT. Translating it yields CASSEQVRGTEAFF.

The CDR3 spells CASGQHSNQPQHF. The CDR3 nucleotides read TGTGCCAGCGGTCAGCATAGCAATCAGCCCCAGCATTTT. This chain connects TRBV21-1 to TRBJ1-5. TRBV21-1 represents a pseudogene. The CDR3 has 13 residues.

CDR3 amino acids: CASSLNLPRYGQIYGYTF. For the CDR3, the DNA is TGTGCCAGCAGTTTAAACCTGCCGAGATACGGACAGATCTATGGCTACACCTTC. The J gene is TRBJ1-2, the V gene TRBV28; perhaps TRBD1 as D (6 bases). The germline V and J ends were trimmed by 2 bases and 4 bases, with 23 bases remaining between them. The germline V gene encodes CDR1 MDHEN and CDR2 SYDVKM. This CDR3 comprises 18 residues.

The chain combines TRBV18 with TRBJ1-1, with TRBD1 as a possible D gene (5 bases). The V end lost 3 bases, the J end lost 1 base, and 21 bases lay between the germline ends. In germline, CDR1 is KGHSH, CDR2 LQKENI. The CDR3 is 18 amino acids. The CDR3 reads CASSPQPSSFGGNTEAFF. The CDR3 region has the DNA TGTGCCAGCTCACCCCAGCCTAGCTCTTTCGGGGGGAACACTGAAGCTTTCTTT. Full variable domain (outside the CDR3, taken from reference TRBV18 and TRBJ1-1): NAGVMQNPRHLVRRRGQEARLRCSPMKGHSHVYWYRQLPEEGLKFMVYLQKENIIDESGMPKERFSAEFPKEGPSILRIQQVVRGDSAAYFCASSPQPSSFGGNTEAFFGQGTRLTVV.

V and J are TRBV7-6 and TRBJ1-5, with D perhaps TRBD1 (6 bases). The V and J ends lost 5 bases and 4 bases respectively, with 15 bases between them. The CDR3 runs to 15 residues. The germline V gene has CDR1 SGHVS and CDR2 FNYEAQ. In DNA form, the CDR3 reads TGTGCCAGCAGCCCCCTCGCAGGGGAGAATCAGCCCCAGCATTTT. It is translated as CASSPLAGENQPQHF.

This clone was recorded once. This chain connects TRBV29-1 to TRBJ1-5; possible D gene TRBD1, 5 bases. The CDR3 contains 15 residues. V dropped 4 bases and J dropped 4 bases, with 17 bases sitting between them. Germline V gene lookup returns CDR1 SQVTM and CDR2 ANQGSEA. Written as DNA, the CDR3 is TGCAGCGTTGTAGTTTTTGGCGGGGGGAATCAGCCCCAGCATTTT. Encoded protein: CSVVVFGGGNQPQHF.

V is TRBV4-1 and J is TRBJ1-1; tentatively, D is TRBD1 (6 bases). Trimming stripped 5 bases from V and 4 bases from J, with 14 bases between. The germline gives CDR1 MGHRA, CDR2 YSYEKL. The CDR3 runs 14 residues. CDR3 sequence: CASSLIIRGTEAFF. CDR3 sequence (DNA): TGCGCCAGCAGCTTAATTATCAGGGGCACTGAAGCTTTCTTT.

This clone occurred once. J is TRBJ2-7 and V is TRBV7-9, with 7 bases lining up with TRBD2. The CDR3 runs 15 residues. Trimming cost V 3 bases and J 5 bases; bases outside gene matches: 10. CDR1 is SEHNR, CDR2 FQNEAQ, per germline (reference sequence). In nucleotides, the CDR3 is TGTGCCAGCAGCTTTCCAGCGGGGTCGGGCGACGAGCAGTACTTC. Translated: CASSFPAGSGDEQYF. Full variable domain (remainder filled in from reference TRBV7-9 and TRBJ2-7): DTGVSQNPRHKITKRGQNVTFRCDPISEHNRLYWYRQTLGQGPEFLTYFQNEAQLEKSRLLSDRFSAERPKGSFSTLEIQRTEQGDSAMYLCASSFPAGSGDEQYFGPGTRLTVT.

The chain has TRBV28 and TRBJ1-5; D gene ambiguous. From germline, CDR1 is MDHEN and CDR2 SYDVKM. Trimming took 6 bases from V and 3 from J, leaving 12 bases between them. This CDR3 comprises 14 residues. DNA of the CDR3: TGTGCCAGCAGAGAGGAAGGGTACAATCAGCCCCAGCATTTT. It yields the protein CASREEGYNQPQHF.

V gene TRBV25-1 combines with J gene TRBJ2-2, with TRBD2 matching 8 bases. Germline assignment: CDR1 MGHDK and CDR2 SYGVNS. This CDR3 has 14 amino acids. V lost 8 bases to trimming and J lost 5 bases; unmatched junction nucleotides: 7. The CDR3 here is CASPPRGRTGELFF. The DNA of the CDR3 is TGTGCCAGCCCCCCCCGCGGGAGGACCGGGGAGCTGTTTTTT.

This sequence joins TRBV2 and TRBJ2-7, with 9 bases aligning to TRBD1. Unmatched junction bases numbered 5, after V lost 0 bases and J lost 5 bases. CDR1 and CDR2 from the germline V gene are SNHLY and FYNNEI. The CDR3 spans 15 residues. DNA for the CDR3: TGTGCCAGCAGTGAAGCGGGGACAGGGAGGAACGAGCAGTACTTC. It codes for CASSEAGTGRNEQYF.

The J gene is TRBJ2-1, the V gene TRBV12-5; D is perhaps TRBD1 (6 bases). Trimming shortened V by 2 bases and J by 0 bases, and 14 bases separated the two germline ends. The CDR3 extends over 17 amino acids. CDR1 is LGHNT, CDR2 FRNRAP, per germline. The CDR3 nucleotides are TGTGCTAGTGGTTTGCCTACAGGGTTTAGCTCCTACAATGAGCAGTTCTTC. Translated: CASGLPTGFSSYNEQFF.

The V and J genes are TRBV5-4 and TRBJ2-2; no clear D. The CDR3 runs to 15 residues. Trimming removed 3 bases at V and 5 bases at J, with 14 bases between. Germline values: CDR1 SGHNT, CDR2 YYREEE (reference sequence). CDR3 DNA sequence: TGTGCCAGCAGCTCTTCTACAGCAAGGACCGGGGAGCTGTTTTTT. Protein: CASSSSTARTGELFF.

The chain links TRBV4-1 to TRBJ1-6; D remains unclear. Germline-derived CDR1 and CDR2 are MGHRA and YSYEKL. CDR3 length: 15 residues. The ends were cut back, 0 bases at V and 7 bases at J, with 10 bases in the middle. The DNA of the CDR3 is TGCGCCAGCAGCCAAGAGAGAACAGTAAATTCACCCCTCCACTTT. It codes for CASSQERTVNSPLHF.

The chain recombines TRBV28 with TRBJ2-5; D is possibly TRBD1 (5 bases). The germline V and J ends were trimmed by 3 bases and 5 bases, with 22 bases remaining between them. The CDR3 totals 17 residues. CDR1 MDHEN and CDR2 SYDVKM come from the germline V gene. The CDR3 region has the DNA TGTGCCAGCAGTTTTAATCTGGTCCTGCAGGGAAGGGAGACCCAGTACTTC. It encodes CASSFNLVLQGRETQYF.

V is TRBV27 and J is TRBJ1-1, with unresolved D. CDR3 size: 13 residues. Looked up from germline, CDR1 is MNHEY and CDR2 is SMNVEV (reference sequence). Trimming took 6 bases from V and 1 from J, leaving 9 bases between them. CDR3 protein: CASSPRRNTEAFF. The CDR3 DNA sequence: TGTGCCAGCAGCCCGAGGAGGAACACTGAAGCTTTCTTT.

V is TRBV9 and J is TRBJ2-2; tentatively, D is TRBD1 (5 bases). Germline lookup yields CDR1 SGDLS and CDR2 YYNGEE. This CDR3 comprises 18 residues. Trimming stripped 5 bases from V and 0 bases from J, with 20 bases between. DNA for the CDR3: TGTGCCAGCAGTGGGGCCAGAGACGAAACCGCGAACACCGGGGAGCTGTTTTTT. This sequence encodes CASSGARDETANTGELFF.

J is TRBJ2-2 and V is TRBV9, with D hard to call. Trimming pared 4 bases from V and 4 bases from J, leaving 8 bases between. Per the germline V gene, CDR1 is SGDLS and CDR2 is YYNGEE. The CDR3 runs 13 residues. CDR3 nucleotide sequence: TGTGCCAGCAGCCCCCGGGCCACCGGGGAGCTGTTTTTT. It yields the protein CASSPRATGELFF.

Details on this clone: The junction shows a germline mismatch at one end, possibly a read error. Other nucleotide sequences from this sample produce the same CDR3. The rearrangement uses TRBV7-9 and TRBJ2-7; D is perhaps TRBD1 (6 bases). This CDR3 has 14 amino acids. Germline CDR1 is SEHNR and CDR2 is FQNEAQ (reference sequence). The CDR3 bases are TGTGCCAGCAGCCCGGGACAAGGGTACTACGAGCAATACTTC. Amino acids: CASSPGQGYYEQYF.

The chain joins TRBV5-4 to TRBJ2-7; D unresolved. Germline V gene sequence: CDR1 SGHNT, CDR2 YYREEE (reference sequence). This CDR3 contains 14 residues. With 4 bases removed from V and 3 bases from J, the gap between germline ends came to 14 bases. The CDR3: CASSDDPLGYEQYF. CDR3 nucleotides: TGTGCCAGCAGCGACGACCCCTTAGGCTACGAGCAGTACTTC.

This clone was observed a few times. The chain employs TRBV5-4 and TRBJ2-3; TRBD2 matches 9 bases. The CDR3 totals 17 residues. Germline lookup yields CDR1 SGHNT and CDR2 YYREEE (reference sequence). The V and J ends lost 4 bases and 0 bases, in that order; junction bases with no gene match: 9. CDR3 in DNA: TGTGCCAGCAGCATCGGCCGCACTAGCGGGAGCACAGATACGCAGTATTTT. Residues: CASSIGRTSGSTDTQYF.